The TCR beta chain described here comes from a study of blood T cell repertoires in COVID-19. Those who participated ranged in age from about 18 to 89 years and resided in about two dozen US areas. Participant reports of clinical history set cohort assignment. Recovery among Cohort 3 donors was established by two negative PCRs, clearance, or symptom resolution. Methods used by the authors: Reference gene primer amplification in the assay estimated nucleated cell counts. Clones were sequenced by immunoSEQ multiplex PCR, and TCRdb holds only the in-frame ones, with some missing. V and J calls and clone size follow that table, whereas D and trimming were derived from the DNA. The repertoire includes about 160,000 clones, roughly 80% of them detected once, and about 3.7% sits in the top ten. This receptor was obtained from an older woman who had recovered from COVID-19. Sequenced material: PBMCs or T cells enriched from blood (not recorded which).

CDR3 bases: TGTGCCAGCAGCGCCGAGTCAGAGACCCAGTACTTC. It is translated as CASSAESETQYF. This chain joins TRBV9 and TRBJ2-5, with no clear D. The CDR3 loop spans 12 amino acids. V lost 3 bases and J lost 4, with 7 bases in between. Germline loops: CDR1 SGDLS, CDR2 YYNGEE.